This T cell receptor beta chain was documented in a study of blood T cell repertoires in COVID-19. About the research overall: Donors in the United States, Italy and Spain gave samples during acute or convalescent COVID-19.

Original handling: Estimated nucleated cell counts came from reference gene primer amplification. This table comes from immunoSEQ multiplex PCR, and its TCRdb copy is limited to in-frame clones, with some not included. The D gene and trimming were derived from the DNA, and the V and J assignments and clone size from that table. The table has 350,000 or so clones, 88% seen once. The TCR originated in a woman aged 30 to 39 with COVID-19, enrolled during active disease. The sample taken for sequencing was peripheral blood.

The CDR3 reads CASRAVPNTEAFF. The CDR3 DNA follows: TGCGCCAGCAGGGCCGTCCCGAACACTGAAGCTTTCTTT. This chain joins TRBV5-1 and TRBJ1-1; D not certain. The CDR3 spans 13 residues. The germline V gene has CDR1 SGHRS and CDR2 YFSETQ. The V gene lost 5 bases and the J gene lost 1 base, with 9 bases spanning the gap.